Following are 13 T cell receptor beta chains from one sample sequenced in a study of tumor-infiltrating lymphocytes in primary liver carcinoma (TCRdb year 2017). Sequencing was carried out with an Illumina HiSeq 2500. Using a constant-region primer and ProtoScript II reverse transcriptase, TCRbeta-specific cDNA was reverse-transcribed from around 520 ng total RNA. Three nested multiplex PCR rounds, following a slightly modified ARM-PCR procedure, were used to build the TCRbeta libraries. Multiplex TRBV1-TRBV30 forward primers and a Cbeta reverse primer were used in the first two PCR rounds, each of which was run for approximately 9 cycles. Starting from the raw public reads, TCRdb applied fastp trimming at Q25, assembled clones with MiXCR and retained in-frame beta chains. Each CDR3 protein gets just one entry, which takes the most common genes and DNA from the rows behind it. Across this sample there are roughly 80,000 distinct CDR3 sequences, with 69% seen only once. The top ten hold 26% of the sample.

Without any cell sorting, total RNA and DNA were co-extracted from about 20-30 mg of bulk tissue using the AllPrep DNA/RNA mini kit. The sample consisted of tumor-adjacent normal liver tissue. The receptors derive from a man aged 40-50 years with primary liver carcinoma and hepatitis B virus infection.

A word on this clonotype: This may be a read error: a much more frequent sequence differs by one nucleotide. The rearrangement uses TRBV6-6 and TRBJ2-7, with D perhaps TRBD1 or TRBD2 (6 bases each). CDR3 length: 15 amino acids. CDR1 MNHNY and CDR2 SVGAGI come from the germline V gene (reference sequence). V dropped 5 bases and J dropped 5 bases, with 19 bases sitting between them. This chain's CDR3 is CASSHPEGGGDEQYF. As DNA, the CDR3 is TGTGCCAGCAGTCACCCCGAAGGGGGAGGAGACGAGCAGTACTTC.

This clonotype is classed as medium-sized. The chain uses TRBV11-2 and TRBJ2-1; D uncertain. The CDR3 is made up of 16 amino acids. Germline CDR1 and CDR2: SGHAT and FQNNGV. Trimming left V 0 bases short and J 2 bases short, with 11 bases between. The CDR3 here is CASSLELMIPYNEQFF. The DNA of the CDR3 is TGTGCCAGCAGCTTAGAATTAATGATTCCCTACAATGAGCAGTTCTTC. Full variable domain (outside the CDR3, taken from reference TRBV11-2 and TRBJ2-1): EAGVAQSPRYKIIEKRQSVAFWCNPISGHATLYWYQQILGQGPKLLIQFQNNGVVDDSQLPKDRFSAERLKGVDSTLKIQPAKLEDSAVYLCASSLELMIPYNEQFFGPGTRLTVL.

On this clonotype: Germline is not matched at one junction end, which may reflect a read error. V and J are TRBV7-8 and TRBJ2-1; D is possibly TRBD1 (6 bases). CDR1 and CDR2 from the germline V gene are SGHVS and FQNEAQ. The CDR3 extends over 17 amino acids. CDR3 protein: CASSLLGGSGRTNEHFF. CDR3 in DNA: TGTGCCAGCAGCTTGCTAGGGGGTAGTGGGAGAACCAATGAGCACTTCTTC.

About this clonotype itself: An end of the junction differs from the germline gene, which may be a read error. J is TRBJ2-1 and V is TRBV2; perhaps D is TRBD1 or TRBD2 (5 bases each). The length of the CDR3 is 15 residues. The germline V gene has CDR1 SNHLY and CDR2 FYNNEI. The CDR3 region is CASIISGTGYNAQFF. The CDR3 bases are TGTGCCAGCATTATATCCGGGACGGGCTACAATGCGCAGTTCTTC. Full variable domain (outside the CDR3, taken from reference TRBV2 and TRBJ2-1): EPEVTQTPSHQVTQMGQEVILRCVPISNHLYFYWYRQILGQKVEFLVSFYNNEISEKSEIFDDQFSVERPDGSNFTLKIRSTKLEDSAMYFCASIISGTGYNAQFFGPGTRLTVL.

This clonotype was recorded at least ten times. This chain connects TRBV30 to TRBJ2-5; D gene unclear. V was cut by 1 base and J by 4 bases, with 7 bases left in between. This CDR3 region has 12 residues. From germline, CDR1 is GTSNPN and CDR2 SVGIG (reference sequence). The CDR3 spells CAWSESLETQYF. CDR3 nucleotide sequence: TGTGCCTGGAGTGAGAGCCTAGAGACCCAGTACTTC.

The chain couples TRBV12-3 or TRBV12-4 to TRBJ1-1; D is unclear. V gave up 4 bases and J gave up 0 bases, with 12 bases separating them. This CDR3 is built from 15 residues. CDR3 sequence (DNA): TGTGCCAGCAGTTCAGGTGGGCATCTGAACACTGAAGCTTTCTTT. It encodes CASSSGGHLNTEAFF.

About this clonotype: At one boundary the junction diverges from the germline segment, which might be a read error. CDR3 sequence (DNA): TGTGCCAGCAGTGAAATTTACGAGCAGTACTTT. Protein product: CASSEIYEQYF. V gene TRBV6-1 combines with J gene TRBJ2-7; D unresolved. Germline CDR1 and CDR2: MNHNS and SASEGT. This CDR3 contains 11 residues.

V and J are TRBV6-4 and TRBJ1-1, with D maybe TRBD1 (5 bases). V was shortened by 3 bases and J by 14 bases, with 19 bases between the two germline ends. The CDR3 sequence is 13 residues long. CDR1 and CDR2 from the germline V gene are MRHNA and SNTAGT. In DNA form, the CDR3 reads TGTGCCAGCAGTGAGGGTGCTGGGGGGTCGGCCTTCTTT. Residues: CASSEGAGGSAFF.

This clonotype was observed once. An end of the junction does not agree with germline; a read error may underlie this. The CDR3 coding sequence is TGCGCCAGAAGCCAAGAAGCACTCGAGACAGGGCGGTACGAGCAGTACTTC. Protein product: CARSQEALETGRYEQYF. This sequence joins TRBV4-3 and TRBJ2-7, with 7 nucleotides matching TRBD1. In germline, CDR1 is LGHNA, CDR2 YSLEER. The CDR3 extends over 17 amino acids.

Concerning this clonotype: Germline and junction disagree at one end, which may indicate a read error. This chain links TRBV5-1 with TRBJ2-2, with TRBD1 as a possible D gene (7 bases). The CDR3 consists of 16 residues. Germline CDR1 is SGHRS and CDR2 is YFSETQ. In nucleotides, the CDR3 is TGCGCCAGCTCAGACCTGTCCAGGGGGGACACCGGGGGGCTGTTTTTT. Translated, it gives CASSDLSRGDTGGLFF.

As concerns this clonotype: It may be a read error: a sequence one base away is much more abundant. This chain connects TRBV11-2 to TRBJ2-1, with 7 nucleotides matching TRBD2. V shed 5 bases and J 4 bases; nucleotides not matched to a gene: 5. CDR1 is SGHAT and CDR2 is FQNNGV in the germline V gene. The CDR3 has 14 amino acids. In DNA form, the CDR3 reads TGTGCCAGCAGCCTGGGAGGGCCGTACAATGAGCAGTTCTTC. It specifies CASSLGGPYNEQFF.

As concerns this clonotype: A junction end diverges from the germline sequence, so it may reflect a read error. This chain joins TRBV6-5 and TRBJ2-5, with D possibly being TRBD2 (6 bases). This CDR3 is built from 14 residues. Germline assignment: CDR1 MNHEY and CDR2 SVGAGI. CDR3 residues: CASSYGGIRETQYF. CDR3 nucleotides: TGTGCTAGCAGTTACGGAGGGATCCGAGAGACCCAGTACTTC.

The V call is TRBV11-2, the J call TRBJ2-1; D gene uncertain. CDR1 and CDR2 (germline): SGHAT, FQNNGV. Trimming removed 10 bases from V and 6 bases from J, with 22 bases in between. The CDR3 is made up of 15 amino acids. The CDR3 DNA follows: TGTGCCAATAGCATAGCCGCAGGAGCTGTCAATGAGCAGTTCTTC. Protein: CANSIAAGAVNEQFF.